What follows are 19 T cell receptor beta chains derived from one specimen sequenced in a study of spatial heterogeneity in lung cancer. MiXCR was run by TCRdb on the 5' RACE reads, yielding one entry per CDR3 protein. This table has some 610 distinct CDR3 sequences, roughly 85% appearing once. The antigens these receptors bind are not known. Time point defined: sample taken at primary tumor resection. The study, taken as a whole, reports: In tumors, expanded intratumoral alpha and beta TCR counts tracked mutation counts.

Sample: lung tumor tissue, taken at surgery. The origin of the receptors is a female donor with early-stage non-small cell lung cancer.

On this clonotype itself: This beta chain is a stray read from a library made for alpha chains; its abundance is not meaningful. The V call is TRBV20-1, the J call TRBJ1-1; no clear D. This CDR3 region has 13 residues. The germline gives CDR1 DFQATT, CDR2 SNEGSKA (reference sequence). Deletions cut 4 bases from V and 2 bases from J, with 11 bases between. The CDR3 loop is CSAMASSNTEAFF. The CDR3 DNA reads TGCAGTGCTATGGCATCAAGCAACACTGAAGCTTTCTTT.

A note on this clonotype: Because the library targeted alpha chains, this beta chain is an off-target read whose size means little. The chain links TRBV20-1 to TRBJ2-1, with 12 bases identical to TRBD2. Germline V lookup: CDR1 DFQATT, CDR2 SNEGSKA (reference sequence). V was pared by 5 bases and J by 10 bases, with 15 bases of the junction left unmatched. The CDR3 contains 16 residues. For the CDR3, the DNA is TGCAGTGCTCTAAGTGCGTCTAGCGGGGGGGCGGGGGAGCAGTTCTTC. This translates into CSALSASSGGAGEQFF.

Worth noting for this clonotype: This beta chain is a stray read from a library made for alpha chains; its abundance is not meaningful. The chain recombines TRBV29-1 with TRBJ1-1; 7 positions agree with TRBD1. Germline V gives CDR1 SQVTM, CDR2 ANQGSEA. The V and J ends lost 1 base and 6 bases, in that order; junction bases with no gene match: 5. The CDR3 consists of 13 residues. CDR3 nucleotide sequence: TGCAGCGTTGAAGGCAGGGGGGGCCCTGAAGCTTTCTTT. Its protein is CSVEGRGGPEAFF.

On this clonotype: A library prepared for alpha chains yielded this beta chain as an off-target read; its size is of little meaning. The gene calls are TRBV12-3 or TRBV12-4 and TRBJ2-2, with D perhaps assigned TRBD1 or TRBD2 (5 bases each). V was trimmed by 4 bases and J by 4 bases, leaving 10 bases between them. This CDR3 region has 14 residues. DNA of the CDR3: TGTGCCAGCAGTTGGGACCCATTCACCGGGGAGCTGTTTTTT. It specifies CASSWDPFTGELFF.

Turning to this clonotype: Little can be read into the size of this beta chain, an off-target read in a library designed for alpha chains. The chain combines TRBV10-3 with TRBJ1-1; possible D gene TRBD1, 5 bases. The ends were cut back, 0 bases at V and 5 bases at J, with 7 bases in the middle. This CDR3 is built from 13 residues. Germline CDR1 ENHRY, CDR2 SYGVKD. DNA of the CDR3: TGTGCCATCAGTGAGTCTCGGGGGACTGAAGCTTTCTTT. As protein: CAISESRGTEAFF.

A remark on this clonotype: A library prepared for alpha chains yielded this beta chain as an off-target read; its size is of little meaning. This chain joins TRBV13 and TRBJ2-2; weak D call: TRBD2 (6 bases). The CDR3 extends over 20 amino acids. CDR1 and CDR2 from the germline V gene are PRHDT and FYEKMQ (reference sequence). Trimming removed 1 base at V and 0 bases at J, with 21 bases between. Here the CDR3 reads CASSLAGGPTDLANTGELFF. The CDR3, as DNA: TGTGCCAGCAGCTTAGCCGGGGGACCGACCGACCTCGCGAACACCGGGGAGCTGTTTTTT.

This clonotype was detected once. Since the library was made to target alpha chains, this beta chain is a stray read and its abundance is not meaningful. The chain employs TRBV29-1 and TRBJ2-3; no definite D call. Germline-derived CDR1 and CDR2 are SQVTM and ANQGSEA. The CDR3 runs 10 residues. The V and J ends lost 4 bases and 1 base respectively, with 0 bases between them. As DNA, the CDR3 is TGCAGCGTTGGCACAGATACGCAGTATTTT. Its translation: CSVGTDTQYF.

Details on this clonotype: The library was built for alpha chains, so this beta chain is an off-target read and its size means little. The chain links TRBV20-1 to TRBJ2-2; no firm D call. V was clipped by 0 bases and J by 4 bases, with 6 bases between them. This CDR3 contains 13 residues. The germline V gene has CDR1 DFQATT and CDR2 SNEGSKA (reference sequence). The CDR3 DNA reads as TGCAGTGCTAGAGATCGCCTCACCGGGGAGCTGTTTTTT. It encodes CSARDRLTGELFF.

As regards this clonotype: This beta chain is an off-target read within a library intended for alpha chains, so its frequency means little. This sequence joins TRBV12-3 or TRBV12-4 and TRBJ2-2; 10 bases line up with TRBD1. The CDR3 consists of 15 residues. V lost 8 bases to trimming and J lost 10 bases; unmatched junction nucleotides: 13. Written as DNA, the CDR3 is TGTGCCAGCCGAACTTGGACAGGGGGAGAGGAGGAGCTGTTTTTT. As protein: CASRTWTGGEEELFF.

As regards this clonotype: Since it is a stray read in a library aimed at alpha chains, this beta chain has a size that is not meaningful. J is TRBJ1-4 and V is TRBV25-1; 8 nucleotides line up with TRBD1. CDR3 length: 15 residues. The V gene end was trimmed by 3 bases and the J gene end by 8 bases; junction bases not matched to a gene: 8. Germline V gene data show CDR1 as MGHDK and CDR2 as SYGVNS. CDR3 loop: CASSDGPGGNEKLFF. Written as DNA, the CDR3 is TGTGCCAGCAGTGATGGCCCAGGGGGCAACGAAAAACTGTTTTTT.

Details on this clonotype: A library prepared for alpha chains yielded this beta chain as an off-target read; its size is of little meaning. The CDR3: CASSLRGYMNTEAFF. The DNA for the CDR3 is TGTGCCAGCAGTTTACGGGGATACATGAACACTGAAGCTTTCTTT. The chain carries TRBV28 and TRBJ1-1, with no clear D. The CDR3 has 15 amino acids. Germline V gene sequence: CDR1 MDHEN, CDR2 SYDVKM. V was cut by 2 bases and J by 0 bases, with 10 bases left in between.

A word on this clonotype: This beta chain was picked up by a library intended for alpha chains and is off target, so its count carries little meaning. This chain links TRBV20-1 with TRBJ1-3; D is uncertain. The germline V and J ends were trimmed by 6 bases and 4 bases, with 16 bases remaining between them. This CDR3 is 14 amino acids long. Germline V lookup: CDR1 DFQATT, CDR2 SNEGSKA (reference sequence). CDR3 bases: TGCAGTGCCCCCGGAGGAGGGATCGGAAACACCATATATTTT. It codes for CSAPGGGIGNTIYF.

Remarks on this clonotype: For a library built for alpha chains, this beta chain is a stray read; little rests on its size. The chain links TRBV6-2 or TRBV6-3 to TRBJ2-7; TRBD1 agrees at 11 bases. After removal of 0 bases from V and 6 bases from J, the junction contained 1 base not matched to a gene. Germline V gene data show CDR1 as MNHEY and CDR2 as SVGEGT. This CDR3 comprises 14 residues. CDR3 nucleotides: TGTGCCAGCAGTTACTCCGGGACAGGGGGCGAGCAGTACTTC. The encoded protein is CASSYSGTGGEQYF.

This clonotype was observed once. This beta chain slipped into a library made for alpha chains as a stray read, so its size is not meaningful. The CDR3 DNA reads TGTGCCAGCAGTTTCGGTGGAACCTACAATGAGCAGTTCTTC. The encoded protein is CASSFGGTYNEQFF. The rearrangement links TRBV28 to TRBJ2-1, with D unresolved. Germline CDR1 is MDHEN and CDR2 is SYDVKM. This CDR3 comprises 14 residues. Trimming stripped 3 bases from V and 2 bases from J, with 8 bases between.

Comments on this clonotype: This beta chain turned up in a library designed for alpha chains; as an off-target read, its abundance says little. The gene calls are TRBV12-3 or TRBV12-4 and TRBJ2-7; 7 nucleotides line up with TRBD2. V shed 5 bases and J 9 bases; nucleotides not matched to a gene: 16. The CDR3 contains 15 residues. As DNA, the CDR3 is TGTGCCAGCAGTCAACGGACTAGTCTATCCGCCCGGCAGTACTTC. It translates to CASSQRTSLSARQYF.

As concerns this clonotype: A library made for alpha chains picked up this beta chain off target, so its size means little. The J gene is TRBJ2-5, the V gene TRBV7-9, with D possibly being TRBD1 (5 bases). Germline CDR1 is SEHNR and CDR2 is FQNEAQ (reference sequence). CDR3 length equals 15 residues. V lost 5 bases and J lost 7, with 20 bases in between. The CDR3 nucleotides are TGTGCCAGCAGCCCCAGACAGAAAAATTCGGTGACCCAGTACTTC. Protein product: CASSPRQKNSVTQYF. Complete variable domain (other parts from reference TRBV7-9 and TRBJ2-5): DTGVSQNPRHKITKRGQNVTFRCDPISEHNRLYWYRQTLGQGPEFLTYFQNEAQLEKSRLLSDRFSAERPKGSFSTLEIQRTEQGDSAMYLCASSPRQKNSVTQYFGPGTRLLVL.

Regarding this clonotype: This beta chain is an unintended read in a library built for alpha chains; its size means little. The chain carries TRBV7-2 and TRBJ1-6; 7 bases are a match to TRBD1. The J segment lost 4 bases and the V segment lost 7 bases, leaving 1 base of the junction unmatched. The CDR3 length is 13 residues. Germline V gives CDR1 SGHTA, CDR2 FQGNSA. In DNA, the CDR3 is TGTGCCAGCAAGACAGGGTATAATTCACCCCTCCACTTT. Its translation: CASKTGYNSPLHF.

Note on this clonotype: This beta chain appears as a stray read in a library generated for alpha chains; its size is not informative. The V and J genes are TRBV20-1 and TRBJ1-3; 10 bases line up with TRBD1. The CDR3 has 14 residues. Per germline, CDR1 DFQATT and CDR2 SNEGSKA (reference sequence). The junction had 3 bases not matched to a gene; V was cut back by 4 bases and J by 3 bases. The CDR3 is CSATDRGFGNTIYF. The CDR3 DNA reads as TGCAGTGCTACGGACAGGGGGTTTGGAAACACCATATATTTT.

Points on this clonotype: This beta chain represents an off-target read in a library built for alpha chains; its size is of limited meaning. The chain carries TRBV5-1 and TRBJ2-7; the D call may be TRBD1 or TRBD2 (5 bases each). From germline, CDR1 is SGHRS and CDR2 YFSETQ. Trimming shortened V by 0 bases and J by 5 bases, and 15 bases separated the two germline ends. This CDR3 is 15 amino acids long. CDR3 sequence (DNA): TGCGCCAGCAGCTTGGTAGGTGGGGGTAGCAACGAGCAGTACTTC. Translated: CASSLVGGGSNEQYF.